What follows are 27 T cell receptor beta chains derived from one specimen sequenced in a study of cytomegalovirus exposure and HLA in healthy donors. PCR employed 60 Vbeta and 13 Jbeta primers. Produced via immunoSEQ multiplex PCR; TCRdb's table is partial and in-frame only. The repertoire includes about 160,000 clones, around 83% of them detected once, and about 6.8% sits in the top ten. Sequenced: PBMCs. The source of these receptors is a man aged 45-60 years in good health and CMV-seropositive.

The CDR3 loop reads CASSLADNQPQHF. The CDR3 bases are TGTGCCAGCAGCTTGGCAGACAATCAGCCCCAGCATTTT. The rearrangement uses TRBV7-7 and TRBJ1-5; no clear D. V lost 3 bases and J 3 bases, leaving 6 bases between the germline ends. The CDR3 extends over 13 amino acids. Germline V lookup: CDR1 SSHAT, CDR2 FNYEAQ (reference sequence).

The chain employs TRBV27 and TRBJ1-1; 7 bases are a match to TRBD1. This CDR3 is 14 amino acids long. V lost 5 bases and J lost 4; bases outside the gene matches: 7. CDR1 and CDR2 from the germline V gene are MNHEY and SMNVEV (reference sequence). DNA for the CDR3: TGTGCCAGCAGTCCAGGGACAGCCTTCACTGAAGCTTTCTTT. Amino acids: CASSPGTAFTEAFF.

The chain links TRBV7-9 to TRBJ2-7; D is undetermined. Germline V gene lookup returns CDR1 SEHNR and CDR2 FQNEAQ (reference sequence). The ends were cut back, 1 base at V and 3 bases at J, with 13 bases in the middle. The CDR3 spans 15 residues. Here the CDR3 reads CASSLGAATIYEQYF. The CDR3 DNA is TGTGCCAGCAGCTTAGGAGCTGCTACTATCTACGAGCAGTACTTC.

V gene TRBV2 combines with J gene TRBJ2-7; D may be TRBD2 (5 bases). Germline V gene data show CDR1 as SNHLY and CDR2 as FYNNEI. The V end was cut by 3 bases, the J end by 7 bases, with 16 bases between. This CDR3 spans 14 amino acids. The DNA of the CDR3 is TGTGCCAGCAGTGACACCTTGGACTTGCGGGAGCAGTACGTC. Its protein is CASSDTLDLREQYV.

This chain uses TRBV5-1 with TRBJ2-5; 7 nucleotides agree with TRBD1. CDR3 length: 15 amino acids. Germline V lookup: CDR1 SGHRS, CDR2 YFSETQ. Trimming took 2 bases from V and 2 from J; bases not matched to a gene: 6. The CDR3 nucleotides read TGCGCCAGCAGCTTATTCGGGGACAGACAAGAGACCCAGTACTTC. This gives the protein CASSLFGDRQETQYF.

The genes are TRBV5-1 and TRBJ1-2; 10 bases align to TRBD1. The CDR3 is 15 residues long. V dropped 4 bases and J dropped 12; count of bases not matched to a gene: 15. Germline CDR1 reads SGHRS; CDR2 reads YFSETQ. The CDR3 coding sequence is TGCGCCAGCAGCCCTACCATTGGGACAGGGGCCCATAACACCTTC. Protein sequence: CASSPTIGTGAHNTF.

This chain joins TRBV6-5 and TRBJ2-1; TRBD2 might be the D (5 bases). V was clipped by 4 bases and J by 10 bases, with 17 bases between them. Germline V gene lookup returns CDR1 MNHEY and CDR2 SVGAGI. The CDR3 is made up of 14 amino acids. The CDR3 here is CASSSPRGSREQFF. The CDR3 region has the DNA TGTGCCAGCAGTTCCCCGAGAGGGAGTCGAGAGCAGTTCTTC.

V and J are TRBV12-5 and TRBJ1-2; D gene unclear. The V gene lost 6 bases and the J gene lost 2 bases, with 13 bases spanning the gap. The CDR3 is 14 amino acids. Germline V gene data show CDR1 as LGHNT and CDR2 as FRNRAP. CDR3 DNA: TGTGCTAGTGGAGATACAGAAAGAAACTATGGCTACACCTTC. As protein: CASGDTERNYGYTF. Full variable domain (outside the CDR3, taken from reference TRBV12-5 and TRBJ1-2): DARVTQTPRHKVTEMGQEVTMRCQPILGHNTVFWYRQTMMQGLELLAYFRNRAPLDDSGMPKDRFSAEMPDATLATLKIQPSEPRDSAVYFCASGDTERNYGYTFGSGTRLTVV.

The V and J genes are TRBV27 and TRBJ1-1, with D maybe TRBD1 (6 bases). V lost 0 bases, J lost 0 bases, and 8 bases lay in between. Germline-derived CDR1 and CDR2 are MNHEY and SMNVEV (reference sequence). The CDR3 spans 15 residues. CDR3: CASSLSGALNTEAFF. CDR3 DNA: TGTGCCAGCAGTTTATCGGGGGCACTGAACACTGAAGCTTTCTTT.

This clone was observed once. The chain is built from TRBV6-1 and TRBJ1-2; TRBD1 aligns across 7 bases. Germline values: CDR1 MNHNS, CDR2 SASEGT. The CDR3 spans 13 residues. Trimming removed 3 bases from V and 8 bases from J; junction bases left unmatched: 6. CDR3 loop: CASSEVRQGGYTF. CDR3 coding DNA: TGTGCCAGCAGTGAGGTCCGACAGGGAGGCTACACCTTC.

The genes are TRBV5-1 and TRBJ2-5; 12 bases are shared with TRBD2. V gave up 4 bases and J gave up 4 bases; unmatched junction bases: 8. Germline V gene sequence: CDR1 SGHRS, CDR2 YFSETQ. CDR3 size: 16 residues. CDR3 protein: CASSRLLAGGPETQYF. The DNA for the CDR3 is TGCGCCAGCAGCCGGTTGCTAGCGGGAGGGCCAGAGACCCAGTACTTC.

The chain joins TRBV5-1 to TRBJ2-1; 11 nucleotides match TRBD2. CDR3 length equals 13 residues. The V gene's germline CDR1 is SGHRS and CDR2 YFSETQ. V shed 5 bases and J 8 bases; nucleotides not matched to a gene: 3. The CDR3 bases are TGCGCCAGCAGACTAGCGGGAGACTATGAGCAGTTCTTC. Translation: CASRLAGDYEQFF.

The chain has TRBV5-6 and TRBJ2-5; no definite D call. V gave up 5 bases and J gave up 0 bases, with 14 bases separating them. Per germline, CDR1 SGHDT and CDR2 YYEEEE. There are 15 residues in the CDR3. The CDR3 spells CASRVEAGYQETQYF. CDR3 coding DNA: TGTGCCAGCAGGGTTGAGGCTGGGTACCAAGAGACCCAGTACTTC.

The V and J genes are TRBV5-6 and TRBJ2-1; 7 bases map to TRBD1. V shed 5 bases, J shed 3 bases, and the junction held 8 bases outside the gene matches. The CDR3 length is 15 residues. Germline V gene lookup returns CDR1 SGHDT and CDR2 YYEEEE. CDR3 in DNA: TGTGCCAGCAGTTATACAGGGGTAGGCTACAATGAGCAGTTCTTC. It specifies CASSYTGVGYNEQFF.

The J gene is TRBJ2-2, the V gene TRBV5-4, with 10 bases identical to TRBD1. V was clipped by 4 bases and J by 6 bases; unmatched bases: 12. The germline V gene has CDR1 SGHNT and CDR2 YYREEE (reference sequence). The CDR3 is made up of 17 amino acids. The CDR3 loop is CASSMPRQGARAGELFF. The CDR3 bases are TGTGCCAGCAGCATGCCTAGACAGGGGGCAAGGGCCGGGGAGCTGTTTTTT.

This clone was observed a few times. In DNA form, the CDR3 reads TGTGCCAGCAGTCCACTGACTAGAGGGGAGACCCAGTACTTC. It is translated as CASSPLTRGETQYF. The chain links TRBV27 to TRBJ2-5; tentatively, D is TRBD2 (6 bases). Per the germline V gene, CDR1 is MNHEY and CDR2 is SMNVEV (reference sequence). Trimming stripped 5 bases from V and 5 bases from J, with 15 bases between. The length of the CDR3 is 14 residues.

The CDR3 nucleotides read TGTGCCAGCAGCCTAGATAGCGGCTACACCTTC. It is translated as CASSLDSGYTF. The V and J genes are TRBV7-9 and TRBJ1-2; D is ambiguous. Germline V gene sequence: CDR1 SEHNR, CDR2 FQNEAQ (reference sequence). Trimming removed 5 bases at V and 8 bases at J, with 9 bases between. The CDR3 is 11 amino acids.

This clone was detected once. The V gene is TRBV19, the J gene TRBJ2-7; 7 nucleotides align to TRBD1. CDR3 size: 13 residues. The germline gives CDR1 LNHDA, CDR2 SQIVND (reference sequence). Trimming took 4 bases from V and 7 from J; bases not matched to a gene: 7. The DNA for the CDR3 is TGTGCCAGTAGTACTACAGGGGCGGCGGAGCAGTACTTC. The encoded protein is CASSTTGAAEQYF.

The chain combines TRBV5-1 with TRBJ2-4, with 8 bases that match TRBD2. J gave up 5 bases and V 3 bases, and 4 bases lay outside the gene matches. The V gene's germline CDR1 is SGHRS and CDR2 YFSETQ. CDR3 length: 14 residues. This CDR3 is CASSSAGGENIQYF. The CDR3 DNA sequence: TGCGCCAGCAGCTCGGCCGGGGGGGAAAACATTCAGTACTTC.

This clone was counted a few times. The chain uses TRBV4-1 and TRBJ1-3; 7 bases line up with TRBD1. Losses at the gene ends were 0 bases for V and 11 bases for J; bases not matched to a gene: 16. The germline V gene encodes CDR1 MGHRA and CDR2 YSYEKL. This CDR3 region has 17 residues. The CDR3: CASSQEGGGFGGSAIYF. The CDR3 coding sequence is TGCGCCAGCAGCCAAGAAGGAGGGGGCTTCGGGGGATCCGCCATATATTTT.

The chain is built from TRBV7-6 and TRBJ2-1; no clear D. V lost 1 base to trimming and J lost 2 bases, with 6 bases between them. CDR3 size: 14 residues. In germline, CDR1 is SGHVS, CDR2 FNYEAQ. The CDR3, as DNA: TGTGCCAGCAGCTTAGAAAAGCCCTACAATGAGCAGTTCTTC. Translation gives CASSLEKPYNEQFF.

About this clone itself: A read error may produce the germline difference seen at one junction end. The chain has TRBV18 and TRBJ2-5; TRBD2 aligns across 10 bases. The CDR3 is made up of 16 amino acids. Germline-derived CDR1 and CDR2 are KGHSH and LQKENI. The CDR3 nucleotides read TGTGCCAGCTCAAGACCTAGCGGGAGTCACCAAGAGATCCAGTACTTC. It translates to CASSRPSGSHQEIQYF.

The CDR3 is CASGLVTSGIDTQYF. As DNA, the CDR3 is TGTGCTAGTGGTTTGGTGACTAGCGGGATAGATACGCAGTATTTT. V is TRBV12-5 and J is TRBJ2-3, with 11 bases fitting TRBD2. Unmatched junction bases numbered 1, after V lost 0 bases and J lost 5 bases. This CDR3 is 15 amino acids long. Germline values: CDR1 LGHNT, CDR2 FRNRAP. Supplemented by reference TRBV12-5 and TRBJ2-3, the full variable domain reads DARVTQTPRHKVTEMGQEVTMRCQPILGHNTVFWYRQTMMQGLELLAYFRNRAPLDDSGMPKDRFSAEMPDATLATLKIQPSEPRDSAVYFCASGLVTSGIDTQYFGPGTRLTVL.

CDR3 nucleotide sequence: TGTGCCAGCTCACCTTACGGGGGGACCTACGAGCAGTACGTC. It codes for CASSPYGGTYEQYV. This chain uses TRBV18 with TRBJ2-7; 7 nucleotides agree with TRBD2. The junction had 4 bases not matched to a gene; V was cut back by 3 bases and J by 2 bases. Germline loops: CDR1 KGHSH, CDR2 LQKENI. The CDR3 sequence is 14 residues long.

The V call is TRBV2, the J call TRBJ2-3; TRBD2 is a possible D gene (6 bases). In germline, CDR1 is SNHLY, CDR2 FYNNEI. CDR3 length equals 16 residues. V lost 2 bases and J lost 2, with 14 bases in between. The CDR3 DNA reads TGTGCCAGCAGTGAATTGGGGCGGGGAATCACAGATACGCAGTATTTT. It is translated as CASSELGRGITDTQYF.

The chain combines TRBV5-6 with TRBJ2-4, with TRBD1 matching over 9 bases. V lost 1 base to trimming and J lost 1 base; unmatched junction nucleotides: 6. CDR3 size: 17 residues. In germline, CDR1 is SGHDT, CDR2 YYEEEE. CDR3 loop: CASSLRTGVRAKNIQYF. Here the CDR3 DNA reads TGTGCCAGCAGCTTGAGGACAGGGGTGAGGGCCAAAAACATTCAGTACTTC.

The chain carries TRBV29-1 and TRBJ2-5; TRBD2 might be the D (5 bases). The J call is uncertain, as TRBJ2-7 better fits the DNA end. The length of the CDR3 is 12 residues. CDR1 and CDR2 from the germline V gene are SQVTM and ANQGSEA. CDR3: CSAQDFLYEQYF. The CDR3 DNA follows: TGCAGCGCCCAGGACTTTTTATACGAGCAGTACTTC.